The 22 T cell receptor beta chains listed next were all sequenced from one sample in a study of control samples from healthy donors and cancer patients. Profiling relied on immunoSEQ multiplex PCR, and the TCRdb table lists in-frame clones only, not all of them. The table lists about 130,000 clones, around 94% of them singletons. Sequenced material: PBMCs. Every receptor here comes from a man in his fifties or sixties with colorectal cancer.

The genes are TRBV15 and TRBJ2-3, with D possibly being TRBD1 or TRBD2 (5 bases each). The CDR3 runs 15 residues. Trimming removed 0 bases at V and 5 bases at J, with 12 bases between. CDR1 is LNHNV and CDR2 is YYDKDF in the germline V gene (reference sequence). DNA of the CDR3: TGTGCCACCAGCAGAGATTGGGGACGTCGAGATACGCAGTATTTT. It yields the protein CATSRDWGRRDTQYF.

The chain uses TRBV30 and TRBJ1-2, with TRBD1 as a possible D gene (5 bases). Between the trimmed V and J ends, which lost 0 bases and 4 bases, there was a span of 12 bases. CDR1 is GTSNPN and CDR2 is SVGIG in the germline V gene (reference sequence). The CDR3 is 14 amino acids. In DNA form, the CDR3 reads TGTGCCTGGAGTGTAGGGGAGGGTTCCTATGGCTACACCTTC. Translation gives CAWSVGEGSYGYTF.

This chain joins TRBV19 and TRBJ2-5; 11 nucleotides agree with TRBD2. Germline V gene sequence: CDR1 LNHDA, CDR2 SQIVND (reference sequence). V lost 8 bases to trimming and J lost 5 bases; unmatched junction nucleotides: 4. This CDR3 region has 13 residues. Here the CDR3 reads CASGASGGETQYF. The CDR3 nucleotides are TGTGCCAGTGGTGCTAGCGGGGGGGAGACCCAGTACTTC.

The CDR3 is CASSLNRRSYNEQFF. DNA for the CDR3: TGTGCCAGCAGCTTAAACAGACGCTCCTACAATGAGCAGTTCTTC. This chain connects TRBV7-8 to TRBJ2-1; D gene uncertain. The ends were cut back, 2 bases at V and 0 bases at J, with 8 bases in the middle. The germline CDR1 and CDR2 sequences are SGHVS and FQNEAQ. There are 15 residues in the CDR3.

The rearrangement joins TRBV4-1 to TRBJ2-1, with 14 bases that match TRBD2. V was pared by 3 bases and J by 7 bases, with 5 bases of the junction left unmatched. CDR1 is MGHRA, CDR2 YSYEKL, per germline. The length of the CDR3 is 16 residues. The CDR3, as DNA: TGCGCCAGCAGCCATCCGGGACTAGCGGGGGTTAATGAGCAGTTCTTC. This sequence encodes CASSHPGLAGVNEQFF.

V usage is TRBV4-2 and J usage is TRBJ2-7; 8 bases fit TRBD2. Germline CDR1 reads LGHNA; CDR2 reads YNFKEQ. This CDR3 region has 16 residues. V gave up 0 bases and J gave up 3 bases; unmatched junction bases: 7. CDR3 coding DNA: TGTGCCAGCAGCCAAGATTTGCGGGGGGCCAACTACGAGCAGTACTTC. Amino acids: CASSQDLRGANYEQYF.

This clone was counted once. The chain employs TRBV3-1 (or the pseudogene TRBV3-2) and TRBJ2-7; 9 bases line up with TRBD1. Germline CDR1 and CDR2: LGHDT and YNNKEL (reference sequence). CDR3 length equals 16 residues. After removal of 4 bases from V and 2 bases from J, the junction contained 9 bases not matched to a gene. CDR3 sequence (DNA): TGTGCCAGCAGCCCCAAGCGCGGACAGGGGACCTACGAGCAGTACTTC. Translation: CASSPKRGQGTYEQYF.

Notes on this clone: At one end, the junction sequence differs from germline, possibly due to a read error. V gene TRBV7-9 combines with J gene TRBJ1-2; 7 nucleotides agree with TRBD1. From germline, CDR1 is SEHNR and CDR2 FQNEAQ (reference sequence). This CDR3 region has 11 residues. CDR3 in DNA: TGTGCCAGCAGCCCCCTCACAGGGACAGCCTTC. Translated: CASSPLTGTAF.

Only a few counts were recorded for this clone. The rearrangement uses TRBV5-1 and TRBJ1-6; 8 bases are shared with TRBD1. Germline CDR1 reads SGHRS; CDR2 reads YFSETQ. V shed 2 bases and J 5 bases; nucleotides not matched to a gene: 3. The CDR3 is 15 amino acids. The CDR3 sequence: CASSLQGGNNSPLHF. The CDR3 nucleotides are TGCGCCAGCAGCTTACAGGGGGGGAATAATTCACCCCTCCACTTT.

The chain joins TRBV11-2 to TRBJ2-2; TRBD1 matches 10 bases. The length of the CDR3 is 15 residues. Germline loops: CDR1 SGHAT, CDR2 FQNNGV. Unmatched junction bases numbered 7, after V lost 7 bases and J lost 5 bases. In DNA form, the CDR3 reads TGTGCCAGCAAGCAGGGACAGGGGAAAACCGGGGAGCTGTTTTTT. Its protein product is CASKQGQGKTGELFF.

The J gene is TRBJ2-7, the V gene TRBV3-1 (or the pseudogene TRBV3-2), with D possibly TRBD2 on 5 matching bases. V lost 1 base and J 6 bases, leaving 10 bases between the germline ends. The CDR3 length is 13 residues. Germline CDR1 LGHDT, CDR2 YNNKEL (reference sequence). The CDR3 DNA is TGTGCCAGCAGCCAAGCACTCCGGGGCGAGCAGTACTTC. Translating gives CASSQALRGEQYF.

This rearrangement joins TRBV9 to TRBJ1-2; 7 bases line up with TRBD1. Losses at the gene ends were 0 bases for V and 2 bases for J; bases not matched to a gene: 4. Germline V CDR1 and CDR2: SGDLS, YYNGEE. The CDR3 is 15 residues long. The CDR3 region is CASSVGQGGNYGYTF. CDR3 bases: TGTGCCAGCAGCGTAGGTCAGGGGGGCAACTATGGCTACACCTTC.

This clone was detected only a few times. The chain carries TRBV6-4 and TRBJ1-5; the D is unclear. The V end lost 6 bases, the J end lost 3 bases, and 12 bases lay between the germline ends. Germline loops: CDR1 MRHNA, CDR2 SNTAGT. The CDR3 is 14 residues long. The CDR3 DNA is TGTGCCAGCAGCCCGGAATCGGTCAATCAGCCCCAGCATTTT. Translating it yields CASSPESVNQPQHF.

This chain joins TRBV7-9 and TRBJ2-7; 7 bases align to TRBD1. The CDR3 covers 14 residues. Trimming at V came to 1 base and at J to 3 bases, leaving 3 bases not matched to a gene. Germline lookup yields CDR1 SEHNR and CDR2 FQNEAQ (reference sequence). The chain's CDR3 is CASSLGDSVYEQYF. CDR3 nucleotide sequence: TGTGCCAGCAGCTTAGGGGACAGCGTCTACGAGCAGTACTTC.

The chain combines TRBV6-2 or TRBV6-3 with TRBJ1-2; 8 nucleotides align to TRBD1. The trim removed 5 bases at V and 8 bases at J, leaving 13 bases unmatched. Germline V gene sequence: CDR1 MNHEY, CDR2 SVGEGT. The CDR3 runs 15 residues. As DNA, the CDR3 is TGTGCCAGCAGTAAACAGGACAGGGAGGGCCAAGGCTACACCTTC. It codes for CASSKQDREGQGYTF.

The rearrangement joins TRBV7-2 to TRBJ1-1; D is perhaps TRBD1 (6 bases). Germline V gives CDR1 SGHTA, CDR2 FQGNSA. V dropped 4 bases and J dropped 1 base, with 10 bases sitting between them. This CDR3 region has 14 residues. The CDR3 sequence: CASSSWTENTEAFF. The CDR3 DNA sequence: TGTGCCAGCAGCTCTTGGACAGAGAACACTGAAGCTTTCTTT.

This clone was recorded only once. The chain combines TRBV4-1 with TRBJ1-4; weak D call: TRBD1 (6 bases). V gave up 7 bases and J gave up 1 base, with 16 bases separating them. This CDR3 spans 16 amino acids. Germline CDR1 MGHRA, CDR2 YSYEKL. CDR3 sequence: CASKGVGRGTNEKLFF. Written as DNA, the CDR3 is TGCGCCAGCAAGGGGGTCGGGCGGGGAACTAATGAAAAACTGTTTTTT.

The chain carries TRBV24-1 and TRBJ1-1; D possibly corresponds to TRBD1 (5 bases). The CDR3 spans 15 residues. Germline V gene lookup returns CDR1 KGHDR and CDR2 SFDVKD. Trimming left V 1 base short and J 3 bases short, with 11 bases between. The CDR3 sequence: CATSDLHGAYTEAFF. As DNA, the CDR3 is TGTGCCACCAGTGATTTACACGGGGCGTACACTGAAGCTTTCTTT.

The V gene is TRBV7-8, the J gene TRBJ2-7, with D maybe TRBD2 (6 bases). Trimming stripped 4 bases from V and 2 bases from J, with 12 bases between. CDR3 length: 14 residues. CDR1 and CDR2 (germline): SGHVS, FQNEAQ. The CDR3 sequence is CASSSAGLPYEQYF. The CDR3 DNA is TGTGCCAGCAGCTCGGCGGGACTGCCCTACGAGCAGTACTTC.

The gene calls are TRBV5-1 and TRBJ1-3; no definite D call. Germline V CDR1 and CDR2: SGHRS, YFSETQ. V lost 0 bases to trimming and J lost 3 bases, with 10 bases between them. This CDR3 comprises 15 residues. The CDR3 DNA reads as TGCGCCAGCAGCTTGGGTCCAGCCGGTGGAAACACCATATATTTT. It specifies CASSLGPAGGNTIYF.

V is TRBV7-8 and J is TRBJ2-6; 11 bases match TRBD1. Germline V CDR1 and CDR2: SGHVS, FQNEAQ. Trimming removed 9 bases from V and 4 bases from J; junction bases left unmatched: 5. This CDR3 is built from 15 residues. As DNA, the CDR3 is TGTGCCAGTGGACAGGGGGCCTCCGGGGCCAACGTCCTGACTTTC. Amino acids: CASGQGASGANVLTF. Variable domain in full (rest from reference TRBV7-8 and TRBJ2-6): GAGVSQSPRYKVAKRGQDVALRCDPISGHVSLFWYQQALGQGPEFLTYFQNEAQLDKSGLPSDRFFAERPEGSVSTLKIQRTQQEDSAVYLCASGQGASGANVLTFGAGSRLTVL.

Only a few counts were recorded for this clone. The genes are TRBV3-1 (or the pseudogene TRBV3-2) and TRBJ2-5, with TRBD1 matching over 7 bases. There are 15 residues in the CDR3. Trimming at V came to 3 bases and at J to 4 bases, leaving 8 bases not matched to a gene. The germline CDR1 and CDR2 sequences are LGHDT and YNNKEL (reference sequence). The CDR3 nucleotides are TGTGCCAGCAGCCAGACAGGGTCGGCATCAGAGACCCAGTACTTC. It codes for CASSQTGSASETQYF.